Listed below are T cell receptor beta chains from one sample, sequenced in a study of CD8+CD57+ T cells in acquired aplastic anemia. TCRdb independently ran MiXCR on the reads; one entry per CDR3 protein. The top ten hold roughly 1.2% of the sample, which has roughly 280,000 distinct CDR3 sequences, approximately 57% seen once. The specimen sequenced was sorted CD4+, CD8+, or CD8+CD57+ T cells (not recorded which) from PBMCs. These receptors were taken from a human donor with aplastic anemia. The CDR3 runs from the conserved cysteine through the conserved F or W. A D gene is named only where the DNA matches it firmly. Where a row states a size, it is once, few, many or the class of an expanded clone; other rows omit it.

CASSEPGLLHTEAFF TGTGCCAGCAGCGAGCCGGGACTCCTTCACACTGAAGCTTTCTTT once TRBJ1-1 . TRBV9
CATTKRPWDTEAFF TGTGCCACCACAAAGAGGCCCTGGGACACTGAAGCTTTCTTT . TRBJ1-1 . TRBV24-1
CSALGLANADTRYF TGCAGTGCCTTGGGACTGGCTAACGCAGATACGCGGTATTTT . TRBJ2-3 . TRBV20-1
CASSLDIYNSPLHF TGTGCCAGCAGTTTAGACATTTATAATTCACCCCTCCACTTT . TRBJ1-6 . TRBV7-9
CSVGLGMMNTKAFF TGCAGCGTTGGTTTGGGCATGATGAACACTAAAGCTTTCTTT . TRBJ1-1 . TRBV29-1
CATGGDQGETQYF TGTGCCACCGGAGGGGACCAAGGGGAGACCCAGTACTTC . TRBJ2-5 . TRBV24-1
CASSSSGSETQYF TGTGCCAGCAGCAGTAGCGGGAGTGAGACCCAGTACTTC . TRBJ2-5 TRBD2 TRBV7-8
CASSWGFEAFF TGTGCCAGCAGCTGGGGGTTCGAAGCTTTCTTT few TRBJ1-1 . TRBV12-3/TRBV12-4
CASSIPGTDTQYF TGTGCCAGTAGTATTCCAGGGACAGATACGCAGTATTTT few TRBJ2-3 . TRBV19
CSTREFSYEQHF TGCAGCACGCGGGAGTTCTCCTACGAGCAGCACTTC . TRBJ2-7 TRBD2 TRBV29-1
CASSQAGGPGELFF TGTGCCAGCAGCCAAGCGGGGGGGCCCGGGGAGCTGTTTTTT few TRBJ2-2 TRBD2 TRBV3-1
CASSRMTGAFF TGTGCCAGCAGCCGTATGACAGGGGCTTTCTTT . TRBJ1-1 TRBD1 TRBV7-9
CASSLAHGGLEETQYF TGTGCCAGCAGCTTAGCCCACGGGGGGCTCGAAGAGACCCAGTACTTC . TRBJ2-5 . TRBV7-6
CSARRTGLLFNQPQHF TGCAGTGCTAGGAGGACAGGGTTGTTGTTCAATCAGCCCCAGCATTTT . TRBJ1-5 TRBD1 TRBV20-1
CAISGTVNTGELFF TGTGCCATCAGCGGGACGGTGAACACCGGGGAGCTGTTTTTT . TRBJ2-2 . TRBV10-3
CSARRTQRDSYNEQFF TGCAGTGCTAGAAGAACCCAGCGGGACTCCTACAATGAGCAGTTCTTC . TRBJ2-1 TRBD2 TRBV20-1
CASSLETASSYEQHF TGCGCCAGCAGCTTAGAGACGGCGTCCTCCTATGAGCAGCACTTC . TRBJ2-7 . TRBV5-1
CATSRDLSEQYF TGTGCCACCAGCAGAGATCTTTCCGAGCAGTACTTC many TRBJ2-7 . TRBV15
CASSSGTGGRVEAFF TGTGCCAGCAGCTCCGGGACAGGGGGAAGGGTTGAAGCTTTCTTT few TRBJ1-1 TRBD1 TRBV7-9
CASSQDHRDGPQETQYF TGTGCCAGCAGCCAAGACCACCGGGACGGGCCCCAAGAGACCCAGTACTTC . TRBJ2-5 . TRBV9
CAISEGGAPYNEQFF TGTGCCATCAGTGAGGGAGGGGCCCCGTACAATGAGCAGTTCTTC many TRBJ2-1 . TRBV10-3
CATSERGYGYTF TGTGCCACCAGTGAAAGGGGGTATGGCTACACCTTC few TRBJ1-2 . TRBV24-1
CSVIVGTGADTIYF TGCAGTGTTATAGTTGGGACAGGGGCAGACACCATATATTTT once TRBJ1-3 TRBD1 TRBV20-1
CSARDGGVQETQYF TGCAGTGCTAGAGATGGGGGGGTCCAAGAGACCCAGTACTTC . TRBJ2-5 TRBD2 TRBV20-1
CATSGTKTGQGHTDTQYF TGTGCCACCAGTGGGACCAAGACTGGACAGGGGCACACAGATACGCAGTATTTT . TRBJ2-3 TRBD1 TRBV24-1
CASSLVIGETLHF TGTGCCAGCAGCTTAGTTATCGGGGAAACCCTCCACTTT once TRBJ1-6 . TRBV7-8